These 2 T cell receptor beta chains originate from one sample sequenced in a study of blood T cells in healthy people across ages. Primers used in a second PCR of roughly 7 to 12 cycles were a sample-barcoded 5' primer and a J-beta primer mix. TCRdb called the 5' RACE reads again in MiXCR, with one record for every CDR3 protein. The sample holds around 850,000 distinct CDR3 sequences, about 37% seen once. Input material: blood. All receptors derive from a man aged 18 to 30 in good health.

This clonotype was recorded at least ten times. The rearrangement links TRBV29-1 to TRBJ1-2, with 7 bases identical to TRBD1. The junction had 4 bases not matched to a gene; V was cut back by 1 base and J by 5 bases. Germline V CDR1 and CDR2: SQVTM, ANQGSEA. The CDR3 is 13 residues long. CDR3 residues: CSVEAGTVYGYTF. The CDR3 DNA follows: TGCAGCGTTGAAGCCGGGACAGTATATGGCTACACCTTC.

CDR3 bases: TGTGCCAGCAGTTTATCCAGAGGCGGGGAGCTGTTTTTT. Protein sequence: CASSLSRGGELFF. The chain couples TRBV27 to TRBJ2-2; D gene unclear. With 0 bases removed from V and 7 bases from J, the gap between germline ends came to 6 bases. Looked up from germline, CDR1 is MNHEY and CDR2 is SMNVEV (reference sequence). This CDR3 region has 13 residues.